The 10 T cell receptor beta chains listed next were all sequenced from one sample in a study of blood T cell repertoires in COVID-19. TCRdb's table, derived via immunoSEQ multiplex PCR, lists solely in-frame clones and lacks some. This table has under 450,000 clones, approximately 86% appearing once. The source material was peripheral blood. The receptor set was obtained from an older woman with COVID-19, enrolled during active disease.

The gene calls are TRBV5-1 and TRBJ2-7; no definite D call. The germline V and J ends were trimmed by 0 bases and 5 bases, with 9 bases remaining between them. This CDR3 comprises 13 residues. CDR1 SGHRS and CDR2 YFSETQ come from the germline V gene. Here the CDR3 DNA reads TGCGCCAGCAGCTTGGCGGTGGAGAACGAGCAGTACTTC. Its translation: CASSLAVENEQYF.

V gene TRBV13 combines with J gene TRBJ2-7; 13 bases align to TRBD2. From germline, CDR1 is PRHDT and CDR2 FYEKMQ (reference sequence). CDR3 length: 19 amino acids. Losses at the gene ends were 4 bases for V and 4 bases for J; bases not matched to a gene: 16. CDR3 in DNA: TGTGCCAGCAGCTCCCGGACTAGCGGGGGTGCTAGGTTGGGGTACGAGCAGTACTTC. Protein sequence: CASSSRTSGGARLGYEQYF.

V is TRBV30 and J is TRBJ2-7, with TRBD2 matching 7 bases. V lost 2 bases and J lost 3; bases outside the gene matches: 16. The CDR3 loop spans 17 amino acids. The germline gives CDR1 GTSNPN, CDR2 SVGIG (reference sequence). The DNA for the CDR3 is TGTGCCTGGAGTACCGGCGGGTGGGGAGGGGAATACTACGAGCAGTACTTC. Translated: CAWSTGGWGGEYYEQYF. The variable domain in full, completed from reference TRBV30 and TRBJ2-7, reads SQTIHQWPATLVQPVGSPLSLECTVEGTSNPNLYWYRQAAGRGLQLLFYSVGIGQISSEVPQNLSASRPQDRQFILSSKKLLLSDSGFYLCAWSTGGWGGEYYEQYFGPGTRLTVT.

The chain couples TRBV19 to TRBJ2-1; TRBD2 matches 7 bases. The germline V gene encodes CDR1 LNHDA and CDR2 SQIVND (reference sequence). Germline trimming cut 7 bases from V and 0 bases from J; bases unmatched to any gene: 18. The CDR3 sequence is 19 residues long. The CDR3 loop is CASTPGGRGRFSSYNEQFF. CDR3 bases: TGTGCCAGTACCCCCGGCGGGAGAGGTCGATTTAGCTCCTACAATGAGCAGTTCTTC.

The chain employs TRBV6-5 and TRBJ1-2, with D tentatively TRBD1 (5 bases). Germline V gives CDR1 MNHEY, CDR2 SVGAGI. The CDR3 loop spans 15 amino acids. The V end lost 5 bases, the J end lost 4 bases, and 17 bases lay between the germline ends. The CDR3 bases are TGTGCCAGCAGTAGACAGCCTACCGACGTCTATGGCTACACCTTC. Translation gives CASSRQPTDVYGYTF.

DNA of the CDR3: TGCGCCAGCAGCTTGGGCATGACTAGCGGTACTAGCACAGATACGCAGTATTTT. Encoded protein: CASSLGMTSGTSTDTQYF. The V gene is TRBV5-1, the J gene TRBJ2-3; the match to TRBD2 covers 9 bases. The germline gives CDR1 SGHRS, CDR2 YFSETQ. The ends lost 0 bases at V and 0 bases at J; junction bases unmatched: 8. This CDR3 has 18 amino acids.

This sequence joins TRBV9 and TRBJ1-1; D remains ambiguous. The V end was cut by 4 bases, the J end by 4 bases, with 8 bases between. Germline V gene data show CDR1 as SGDLS and CDR2 as YYNGEE. CDR3 length equals 12 residues. CDR3 nucleotide sequence: TGTGCCAGCAGCCCCCCCAGCACTGAAGCTTTCTTT. Translating gives CASSPPSTEAFF.

V and J are TRBV2 and TRBJ1-1, with D possibly being TRBD1 (6 bases). Trimming removed 5 bases from V and 0 bases from J, with 10 bases in between. CDR1 is SNHLY, CDR2 FYNNEI, per germline. CDR3 length: 14 amino acids. The CDR3 loop reads CASSLQGLNTEAFF. The CDR3 nucleotides are TGTGCCAGCAGTTTACAGGGTTTGAACACTGAAGCTTTCTTT.

The chain couples TRBV7-8 to TRBJ1-2; D remains ambiguous. The germline V gene has CDR1 SGHVS and CDR2 FQNEAQ. V was shortened by 5 bases and J by 4 bases, with 8 bases between the two germline ends. The CDR3 loop spans 12 amino acids. The CDR3 loop is CASSHGIYGYTF. In nucleotides, the CDR3 is TGTGCCAGCAGCCACGGGATCTATGGCTACACCTTC.

The chain employs TRBV7-9 and TRBJ2-5; TRBD2 is a possible D gene (6 bases). The CDR3 is 14 residues long. CDR1 is SEHNR and CDR2 is FQNEAQ in the germline V gene (reference sequence). Deletions cut 5 bases from V and 5 bases from J, with 15 bases between. CDR3 sequence reads: CASSPSGGRETQYF. The CDR3 bases are TGTGCCAGCAGCCCCTCGGGTGGGAGGGAGACCCAGTACTTC.